These 2 T cell receptor beta chains originate from one sample sequenced in a study of shared clonotypes between healthy human individuals. CD8 cells regarded as naive lacked CD45RO, were positively chosen for CCR7, and omitted terminally differentiated effector memory CD45RA+ cells. Profiled with immunoSEQ multiplex PCR; TCRdb holds only in-frame clones, not every one. The sample lists millions of clones; 93% were seen once. Sequences were obtained from naive CD8+ T cells from PBMCs. Receptors were obtained from a man between 18 and 35 years old in good health. Some clones in this sample may be carry-over from other donors' samples.

The chain has TRBV27 and TRBJ1-2; D might be TRBD1 (6 bases). Per germline, CDR1 MNHEY and CDR2 SMNVEV (reference sequence). CDR3 length: 16 residues. V lost 8 bases to trimming and J lost 8 bases, with 27 bases between them. This CDR3 is CASGHVGGALPEGYTF. In DNA, the CDR3 is TGTGCCAGCGGGCACGTCGGGGGGGCGCTGCCGGAAGGCTACACCTTC.

Turning to this clone: The sample has other DNA sequences that encode this CDR3 too. This rearrangement joins TRBV9 to TRBJ2-1; D gene unclear. Trimming removed 0 bases from V and 4 bases from J, with 5 bases in between. CDR1 and CDR2 (germline): SGDLS, YYNGEE. This CDR3 is 13 amino acids long. CDR3: CASSVAPYNEQFF. The CDR3 nucleotides are TGTGCCAGCAGCGTAGCCCCGTACAATGAGCAGTTCTTC.